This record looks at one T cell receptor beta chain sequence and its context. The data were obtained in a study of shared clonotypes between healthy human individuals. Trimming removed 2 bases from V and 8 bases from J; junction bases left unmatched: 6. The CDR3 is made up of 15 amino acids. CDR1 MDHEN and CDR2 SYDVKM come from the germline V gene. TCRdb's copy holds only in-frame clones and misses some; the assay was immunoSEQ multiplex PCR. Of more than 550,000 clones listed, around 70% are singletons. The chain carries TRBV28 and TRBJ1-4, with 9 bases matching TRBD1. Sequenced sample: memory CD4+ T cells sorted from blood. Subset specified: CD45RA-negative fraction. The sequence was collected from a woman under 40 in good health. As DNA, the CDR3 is TGTGCCAGCAGTTTACGGGGACAGGGTTGGGAAAAACTGTTTTTT. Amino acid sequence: CASSLRGQGWEKLFF.